This TCR beta chain was sequenced for a study of glioma-infiltrating T cells after dendritic cell vaccination. Study information: Autologous tumor lysate-pulsed dendritic cell vaccination was given between the early 2000s and the early 2010s.

Measured with immunoSEQ multiplex PCR; TCRdb has only the in-frame clones, and not every one. The sample holds more than 85,000 clones, under 90% seen once. PBMC were collected before vaccination, two weeks after the third vaccination, and at progression. Study-wide results and limits: The cohort had few patients with full blood and tumor sets.

The trim removed 5 bases at V and 0 bases at J, leaving 6 bases unmatched. Germline CDR1 LNHNV, CDR2 YYDKDF (reference sequence). This CDR3 has 15 amino acids. Points on this clone: Its matching antigen is unknown.

This receptor was identified in a human donor with glioblastoma. The gene calls are TRBV15 and TRBJ1-2; 7 positions agree with TRBD1. This sample comprised blood, obtained before dendritic cell vaccination. The CDR3 sequence: CATSAGQAANYGYTF. The CDR3 DNA follows: TGTGCCACCAGCGCAGGACAGGCCGCTAACTATGGCTACACCTTC.